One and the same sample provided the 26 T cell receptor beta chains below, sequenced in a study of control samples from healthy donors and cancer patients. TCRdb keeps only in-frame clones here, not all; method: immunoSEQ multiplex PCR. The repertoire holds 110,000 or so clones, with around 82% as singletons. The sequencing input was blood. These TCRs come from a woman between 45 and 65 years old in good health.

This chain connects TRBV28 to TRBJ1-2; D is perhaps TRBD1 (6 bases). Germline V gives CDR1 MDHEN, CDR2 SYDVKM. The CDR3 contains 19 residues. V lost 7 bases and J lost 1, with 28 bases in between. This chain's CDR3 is CASKIITGRGGLINYGYTF. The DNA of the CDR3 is TGTGCCAGCAAAATTATAACAGGGAGGGGGGGATTAATTAACTATGGCTACACCTTC.

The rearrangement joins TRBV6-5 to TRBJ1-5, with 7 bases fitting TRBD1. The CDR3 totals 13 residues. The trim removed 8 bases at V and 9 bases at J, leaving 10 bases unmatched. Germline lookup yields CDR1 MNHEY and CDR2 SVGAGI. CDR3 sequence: CASQPTGIGPQHF. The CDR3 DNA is TGTGCCAGCCAGCCGACAGGGATAGGGCCCCAGCATTTT.

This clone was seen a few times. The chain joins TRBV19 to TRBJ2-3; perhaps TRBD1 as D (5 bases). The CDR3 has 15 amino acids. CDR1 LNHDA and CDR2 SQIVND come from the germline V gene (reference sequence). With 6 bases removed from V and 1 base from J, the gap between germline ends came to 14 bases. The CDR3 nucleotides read TGTGCCAGTAGGACGCAGGGTGAAGGCACAGATACGCAGTATTTT. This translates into CASRTQGEGTDTQYF.

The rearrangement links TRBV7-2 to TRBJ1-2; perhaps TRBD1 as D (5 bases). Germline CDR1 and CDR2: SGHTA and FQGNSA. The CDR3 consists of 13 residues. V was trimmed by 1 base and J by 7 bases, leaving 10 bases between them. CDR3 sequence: CASSLGGRSGYTF. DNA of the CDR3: TGTGCCAGCAGCTTAGGGGGCAGGTCTGGCTACACCTTC.

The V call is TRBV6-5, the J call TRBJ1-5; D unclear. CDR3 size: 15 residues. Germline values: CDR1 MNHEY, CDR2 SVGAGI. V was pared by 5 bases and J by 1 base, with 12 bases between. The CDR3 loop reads CASSRYDDSNQPQHF. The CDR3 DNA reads TGTGCCAGCAGTCGGTACGATGACAGCAATCAGCCCCAGCATTTT.

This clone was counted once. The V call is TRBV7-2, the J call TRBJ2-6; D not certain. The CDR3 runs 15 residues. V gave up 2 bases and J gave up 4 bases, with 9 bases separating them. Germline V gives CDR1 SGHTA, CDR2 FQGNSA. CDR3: CASSLSSGGANVLTF. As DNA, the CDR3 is TGTGCCAGCAGCTTATCAAGTGGAGGGGCCAACGTCCTGACTTTC.

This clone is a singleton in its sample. CDR3 bases: TGTGCCAGCAGTGCGGACGGGTACTCTGGAAACACCATATATTTT. It specifies CASSADGYSGNTIYF. The V call is TRBV27, the J call TRBJ1-3; D remains ambiguous. Trimming took off 5 bases at V and 0 bases at J, with 11 bases between the two ends. Germline CDR1 and CDR2: MNHEY and SMNVEV (reference sequence). The length of the CDR3 is 15 residues.

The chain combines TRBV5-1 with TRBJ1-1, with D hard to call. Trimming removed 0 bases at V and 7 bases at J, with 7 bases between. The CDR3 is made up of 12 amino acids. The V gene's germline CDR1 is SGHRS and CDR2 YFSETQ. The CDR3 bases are TGCGCCAGCAGCTTGGGCACGAGTGAAGCTTTCTTT. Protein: CASSLGTSEAFF.

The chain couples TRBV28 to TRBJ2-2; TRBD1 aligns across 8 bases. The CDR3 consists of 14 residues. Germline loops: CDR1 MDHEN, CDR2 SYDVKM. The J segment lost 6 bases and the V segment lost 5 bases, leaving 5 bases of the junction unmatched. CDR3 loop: CASSEQQGAGELFF. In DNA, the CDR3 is TGTGCCAGCAGTGAACAACAGGGGGCCGGGGAGCTGTTTTTT.

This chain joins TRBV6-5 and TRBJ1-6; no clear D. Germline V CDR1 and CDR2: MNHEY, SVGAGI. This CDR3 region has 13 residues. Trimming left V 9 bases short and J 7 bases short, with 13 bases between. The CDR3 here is CASSWEINSPLHF. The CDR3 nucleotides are TGTGCCAGTTCGTGGGAGATAAATTCACCCCTCCACTTT.

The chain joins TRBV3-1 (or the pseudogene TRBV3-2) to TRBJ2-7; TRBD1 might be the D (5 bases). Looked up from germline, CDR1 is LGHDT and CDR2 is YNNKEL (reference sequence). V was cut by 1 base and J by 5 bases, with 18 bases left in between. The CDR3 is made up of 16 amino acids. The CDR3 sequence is CASSQVSPQGLHEQYF. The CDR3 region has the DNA TGTGCCAGCAGCCAAGTTTCCCCTCAGGGTCTCCACGAGCAGTACTTC.

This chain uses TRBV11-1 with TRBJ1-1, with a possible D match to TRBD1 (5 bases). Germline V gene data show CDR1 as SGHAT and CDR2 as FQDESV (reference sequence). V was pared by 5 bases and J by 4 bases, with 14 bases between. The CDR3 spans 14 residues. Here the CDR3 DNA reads TGTGCCAGCAGCGATGCGGGGGAGACCACTGAAGCTTTCTTT. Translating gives CASSDAGETTEAFF.

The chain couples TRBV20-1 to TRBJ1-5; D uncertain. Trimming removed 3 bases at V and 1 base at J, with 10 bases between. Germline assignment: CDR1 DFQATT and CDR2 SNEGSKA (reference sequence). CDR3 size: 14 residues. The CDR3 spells CSASRQASNQPQHF. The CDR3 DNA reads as TGCAGTGCTAGTCGGCAGGCAAGCAATCAGCCCCAGCATTTT.

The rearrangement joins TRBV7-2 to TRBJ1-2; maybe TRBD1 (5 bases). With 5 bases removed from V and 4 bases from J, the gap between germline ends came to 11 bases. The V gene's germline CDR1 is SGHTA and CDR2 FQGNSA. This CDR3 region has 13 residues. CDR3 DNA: TGTGCCAGCAGCCGTCAGGGCCCCTATGGCTACACCTTC. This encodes CASSRQGPYGYTF.

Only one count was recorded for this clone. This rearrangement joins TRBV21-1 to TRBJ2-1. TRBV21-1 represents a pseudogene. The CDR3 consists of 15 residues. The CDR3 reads CASSQPGTVYNEQFF. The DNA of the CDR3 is TGTGCCAGCAGCCAACCCGGGACGGTATACAATGAGCAGTTCTTC.

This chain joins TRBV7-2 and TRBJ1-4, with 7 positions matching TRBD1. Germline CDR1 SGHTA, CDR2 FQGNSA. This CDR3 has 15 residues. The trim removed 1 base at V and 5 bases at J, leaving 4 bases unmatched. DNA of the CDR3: TGTGCCAGCAGCTTAGGTCCGACAGGGAATGAAAAACTGTTTTTT. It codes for CASSLGPTGNEKLFF.

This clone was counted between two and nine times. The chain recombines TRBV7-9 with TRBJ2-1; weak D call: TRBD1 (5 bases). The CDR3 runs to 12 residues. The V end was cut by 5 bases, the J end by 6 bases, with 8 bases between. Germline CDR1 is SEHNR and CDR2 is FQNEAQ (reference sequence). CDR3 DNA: TGTGCCAGCAGCCCAGGGTTCAATGAGCAGTTCTTC. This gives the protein CASSPGFNEQFF.

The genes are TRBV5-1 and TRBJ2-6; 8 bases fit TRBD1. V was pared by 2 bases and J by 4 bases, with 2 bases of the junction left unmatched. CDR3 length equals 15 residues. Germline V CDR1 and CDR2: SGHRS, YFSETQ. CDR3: CASSFQGAGANVLTF. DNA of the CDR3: TGCGCCAGCAGCTTCCAGGGGGCGGGGGCCAACGTCCTGACTTTC.

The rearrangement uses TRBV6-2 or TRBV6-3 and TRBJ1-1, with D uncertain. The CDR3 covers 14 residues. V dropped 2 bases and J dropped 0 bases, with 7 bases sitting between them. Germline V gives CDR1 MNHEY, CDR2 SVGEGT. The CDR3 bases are TGTGCCAGCAGTTACGATTCGGTGAACACTGAAGCTTTCTTT. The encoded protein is CASSYDSVNTEAFF.

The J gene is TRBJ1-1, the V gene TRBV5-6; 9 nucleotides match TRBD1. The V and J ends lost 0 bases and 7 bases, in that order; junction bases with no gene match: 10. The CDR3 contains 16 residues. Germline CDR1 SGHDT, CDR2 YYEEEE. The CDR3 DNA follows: TGTGCCAGCAGCTTGGTGGGACAGGGTGGTCTCCTTGAAGCTTTCTTT. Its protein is CASSLVGQGGLLEAFF.

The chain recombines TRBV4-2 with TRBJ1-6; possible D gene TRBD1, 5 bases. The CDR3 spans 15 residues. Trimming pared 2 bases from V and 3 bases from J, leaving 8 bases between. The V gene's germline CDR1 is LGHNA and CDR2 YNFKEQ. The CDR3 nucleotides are TGTGCCAGCAGCCAAAGGAGGGGCTATAATTCACCCCTCCACTTT. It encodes CASSQRRGYNSPLHF.

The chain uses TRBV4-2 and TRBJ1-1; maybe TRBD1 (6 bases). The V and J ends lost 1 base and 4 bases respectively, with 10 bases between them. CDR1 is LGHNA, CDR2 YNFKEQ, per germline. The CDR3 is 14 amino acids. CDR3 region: CASSQGGRGTEAFF. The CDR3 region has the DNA TGTGCCAGCAGCCAAGGGGGCAGGGGCACTGAAGCTTTCTTT.

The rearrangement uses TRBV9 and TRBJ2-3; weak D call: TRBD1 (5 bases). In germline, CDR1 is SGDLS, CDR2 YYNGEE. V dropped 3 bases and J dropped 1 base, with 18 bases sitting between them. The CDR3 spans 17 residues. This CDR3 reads CASSAGSPTFGTDTQYF. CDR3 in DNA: TGTGCCAGCAGCGCAGGGTCCCCGACATTCGGCACAGATACGCAGTATTTT.

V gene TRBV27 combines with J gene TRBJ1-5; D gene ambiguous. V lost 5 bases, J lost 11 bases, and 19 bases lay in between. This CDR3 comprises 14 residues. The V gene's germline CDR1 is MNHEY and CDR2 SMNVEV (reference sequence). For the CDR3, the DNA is TGTGCCAGCAGTCCCGACAAGGTCTTATCAGCCCAGCATTTT. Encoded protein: CASSPDKVLSAQHF.

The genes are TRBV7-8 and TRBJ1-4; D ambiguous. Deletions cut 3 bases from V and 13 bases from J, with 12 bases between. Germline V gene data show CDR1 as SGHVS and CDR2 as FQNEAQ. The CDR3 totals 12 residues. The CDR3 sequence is CASSFAAGILFF. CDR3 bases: TGTGCCAGCAGCTTCGCCGCGGGTATACTGTTTTTT.

CDR3 DNA: TGTGCCAGCAGCCCGACGCGGGACAGAACTGAAGCTTTCTTT. Translation: CASSPTRDRTEAFF. This chain uses TRBV11-2 with TRBJ1-1, with 7 bases matching TRBD1. V dropped 5 bases and J dropped 5; count of bases not matched to a gene: 8. Germline loops: CDR1 SGHAT, CDR2 FQNNGV. The CDR3 has 14 residues.